This entry describes one T cell receptor beta chain. The antigen is undetermined. This specimen comes from a study of T cell repertoires in cytomegalovirus infection. Findings and caveats of the study: It was HLA-C-restricted CMV-specific TCR beta clonotypes that dominated the response ex vivo.

Via MiXCR, TCRdb re-called the reads, giving one row per CDR3 protein. The table includes 150,000 to 200,000 distinct CDR3 sequences, around 20% detected once. This receptor was obtained from a human donor in good health (CMV status not recorded). Some clones in this sample may be carry-over from other donors' samples. Source material: PBMCs.

In DNA form, the CDR3 reads TGTGCCAGCAGGCCTCAGGGGGGAACTAATGAAAAACTGTTTTTT. Encoded protein: CASRPQGGTNEKLFF. The chain links TRBV6-5 to TRBJ1-4; 7 bases match TRBD1. With V trimmed by 6 bases and J by 1 base, 5 bases remained unmatched. Germline CDR1 is MNHEY and CDR2 is SVGAGI. The CDR3 spans 15 residues.